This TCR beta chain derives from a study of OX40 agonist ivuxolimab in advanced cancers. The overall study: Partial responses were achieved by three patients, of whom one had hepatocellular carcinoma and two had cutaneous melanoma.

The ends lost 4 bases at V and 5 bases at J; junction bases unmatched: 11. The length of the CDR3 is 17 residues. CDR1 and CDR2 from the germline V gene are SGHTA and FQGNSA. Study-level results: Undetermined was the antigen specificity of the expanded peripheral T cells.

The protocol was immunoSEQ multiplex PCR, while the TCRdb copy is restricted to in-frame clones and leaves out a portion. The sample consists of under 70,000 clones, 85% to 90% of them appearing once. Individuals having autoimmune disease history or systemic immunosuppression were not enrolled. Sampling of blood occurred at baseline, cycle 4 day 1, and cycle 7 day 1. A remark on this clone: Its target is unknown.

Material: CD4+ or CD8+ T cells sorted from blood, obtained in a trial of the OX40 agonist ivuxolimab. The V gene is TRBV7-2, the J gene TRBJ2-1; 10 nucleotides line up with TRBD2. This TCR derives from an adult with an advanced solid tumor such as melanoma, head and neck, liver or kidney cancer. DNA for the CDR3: TGTGCCAGCAGCTATCAAGTAGCGGGAGGTCTAAACAATGAGCAGTTCTTC. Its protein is CASSYQVAGGLNNEQFF.